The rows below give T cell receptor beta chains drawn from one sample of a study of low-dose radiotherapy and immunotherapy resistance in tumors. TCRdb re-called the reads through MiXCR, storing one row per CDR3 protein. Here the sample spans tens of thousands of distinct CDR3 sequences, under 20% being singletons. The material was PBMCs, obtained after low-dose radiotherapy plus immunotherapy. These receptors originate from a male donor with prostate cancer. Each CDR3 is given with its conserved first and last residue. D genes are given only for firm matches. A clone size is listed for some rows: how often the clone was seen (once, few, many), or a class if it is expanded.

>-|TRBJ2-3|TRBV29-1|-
TGCAGCGTCCCGGTGGGAGATACGCAGTATTTT
CSVPVGDTQYF
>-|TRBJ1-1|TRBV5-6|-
TGTGCCAGCAGCCTAGGGACAAGGAACACTGAAGCTTTCTTT
CASSLGTRNTEAFF
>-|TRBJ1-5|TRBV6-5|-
TGTGCCAGCAGTTACCGACATGATAGCAATCAGCCCCAGCATTTT
CASSYRHDSNQPQHF
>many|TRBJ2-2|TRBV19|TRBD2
TGTGCCAGTAGTATTCGGCGGGGCGGGGGTTGGTCCCGGGAGCTGTTTTTT
CASSIRRGGGWSRELFF
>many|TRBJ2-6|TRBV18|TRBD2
TGTGCCAGCTCACCAAAGACCGGGACTAGCGGGAGCTCTGGGGCCAACGTCCTGACTTTC
CASSPKTGTSGSSGANVLTF
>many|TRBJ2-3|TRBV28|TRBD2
TGTGCCAGCACTTCGGGGGGATTGTCAGATACGCAGTATTTT
CASTSGGLSDTQYF
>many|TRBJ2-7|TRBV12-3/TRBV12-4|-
TGTGCCAGCAGTTTTTCTGGGAGTGACGAGCAGTACTTC
CASSFSGSDEQYF
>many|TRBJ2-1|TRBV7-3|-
TGTGCCAGCAGCTTACAGGAGGGGACTGGGAATGAGCAGTTCTTC
CASSLQEGTGNEQFF
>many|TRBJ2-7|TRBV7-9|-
TGTGCCAGCAGCTTAGCCACCGCTAGTGACGAGCAGTACTTC
CASSLATASDEQYF
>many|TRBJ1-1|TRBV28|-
TGTGCCAGCAGCCTTAAAGGAACTGAAGCTTTCTTT
CASSLKGTEAFF
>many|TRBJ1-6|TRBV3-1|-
TGTGCCAGCAGCCAAGATTATCCGAATTCACCCCTCCACTTT
CASSQDYPNSPLHF
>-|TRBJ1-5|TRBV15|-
TGTGCCACCAGCAGAGATCGGGGGGTGGAGCAGCCCCAGCATTTT
CATSRDRGVEQPQHF
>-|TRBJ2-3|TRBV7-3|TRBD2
TGTGCCAGCAGGAGGACTAGCGGGAGGTTCATGAGCACAGATACGCAGTATTTT
CASRRTSGRFMSTDTQYF
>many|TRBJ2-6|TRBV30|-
TGTGCCTGGAGTGTACTCCCCCGTATCTCTGGGGCCAACGTCCTGACTTTC
CAWSVLPRISGANVLTF
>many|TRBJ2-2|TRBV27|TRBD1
TGTGCCAGCAGTCGGGCAGGGGGATCCGGGGAGCTGTTTTTT
CASSRAGGSGELFF
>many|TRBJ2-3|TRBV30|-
TGTGCCTGGAGTGTAGGGACAGATACGCAGTATTTT
CAWSVGTDTQYF
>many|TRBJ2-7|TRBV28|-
TGTGCCAGCAGTTTCTCTGCCTCTCACCCGTTCTACGAGCAGTACTTC
CASSFSASHPFYEQYF
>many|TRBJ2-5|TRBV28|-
TGTGCCAGCAGGTTGCTAGTCGGAGAGACCCAGTACTTC
CASRLLVGETQYF
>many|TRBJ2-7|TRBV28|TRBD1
TGTGCCAGCAGTAACCGGGACAGGGCCCGTTACGAGCAGTACTTC
CASSNRDRARYEQYF
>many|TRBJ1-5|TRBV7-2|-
TGTGCCAGCAGCACAACAGGAATCGCAAATCAGCCCCAGCATTTT
CASSTTGIANQPQHF
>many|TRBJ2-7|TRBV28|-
TGTGCCAGTAACGGCCAGGCCATCTACGAGCAGTACTTC
CASNGQAIYEQYF
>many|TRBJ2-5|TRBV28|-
TGTGCCAGCAGTTTGATCTTAGAGACCCAGTACTTC
CASSLILETQYF
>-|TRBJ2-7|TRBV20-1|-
TGCAGTGCTAGCGTCGGGGACTACGAGCAGTACTTC
CSASVGDYEQYF
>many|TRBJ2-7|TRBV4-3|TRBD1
TGCGCCAGCAGCCCGGACAGGGGCCACTACGAGCAGTACTTC
CASSPDRGHYEQYF
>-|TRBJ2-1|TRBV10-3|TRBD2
TGTGCCATGGCGCGGGAGGGCCGGTACAATGAGCAGTTCTTC
CAMAREGRYNEQFF
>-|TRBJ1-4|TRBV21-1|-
TGTGCCAGCAGCAAAGTGGCCCCTTTTAGAATGCTGTTTTTT
CASSKVAPFRMLFF
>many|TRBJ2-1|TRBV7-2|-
TGTGCCAGCAGCAGTCACAGGGGAGGAGAGGTTGAGCAGTTCTTC
CASSSHRGGEVEQFF
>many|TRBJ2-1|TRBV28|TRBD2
TGTGCCAGCAGTCGGACTAGCGGGCTAAACAATGAGCAGTTCTTC
CASSRTSGLNNEQFF
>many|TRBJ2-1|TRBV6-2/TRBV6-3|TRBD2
TGTGCCAGCACTTCACTAGCGGGAGGGGTCTACAATGAGCAGTTCTTC
CASTSLAGGVYNEQFF
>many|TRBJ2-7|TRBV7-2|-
TGTGCCAGCAGCGTATCCAGGGTATACGAGCAGTACTTC
CASSVSRVYEQYF
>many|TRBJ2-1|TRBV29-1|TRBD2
TGCAGCGTCGACGGGACTAGCGGGAACAATGAGCAGTTCTTC
CSVDGTSGNNEQFF
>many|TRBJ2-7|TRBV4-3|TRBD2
TGCGCCAGCAGGCAAGGCGGGACTAGCGGGAGTGACGAGCAGTACTTC
CASRQGGTSGSDEQYF
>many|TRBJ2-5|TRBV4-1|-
TGCGCCAGCAGTGACATGGGGACCCAGTACTTC
CASSDMGTQYF
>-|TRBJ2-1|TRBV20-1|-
TGCAGTGCTAGATCAATCAGGCAGGACAATGAGCAGTTCTTC
CSARSIRQDNEQFF
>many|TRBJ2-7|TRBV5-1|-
TGCGCCAGCACCCTGGACGGCACTACCTACGAGCAGTACTTC
CASTLDGTTYEQYF
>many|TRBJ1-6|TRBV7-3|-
TGTGCCAGCAGCTCCCTCAGGGATTCACCCCTCCACTTT
CASSSLRDSPLHF
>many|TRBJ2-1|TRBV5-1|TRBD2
TGCGCCAGCAGCTTGCTACTAGCGGGGACCCCGGGGAATGAGCAGTTCTTC
CASSLLLAGTPGNEQFF
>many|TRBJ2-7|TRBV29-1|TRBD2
TGCAGCGTTGGACTAGCGGGAGCGAGTTTCTCCTACGAGCAGTACTTC
CSVGLAGASFSYEQYF
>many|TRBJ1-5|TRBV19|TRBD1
TGTGCCAGTAGTAGGACAGGGGATCAGCCCCAGCATTTT
CASSRTGDQPQHF
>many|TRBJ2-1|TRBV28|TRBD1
TGTGCCAGCAGTCGCCCCGGTCAGGGGGCTTGGAATGAGCAGTTCTTC
CASSRPGQGAWNEQFF
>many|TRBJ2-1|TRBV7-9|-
TGTGCCAGCAGCTTAGGGCCTTACAATGAGCAGTTCTTC
CASSLGPYNEQFF
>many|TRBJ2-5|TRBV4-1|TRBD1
TGCGCCAGCAGCCCAAGGACAGGCGGCCAAGAGACCCAGTACTTC
CASSPRTGGQETQYF
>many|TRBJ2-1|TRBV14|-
TGTGCCAGCAGCCAAGATCGGACGGGGGAGCAGTTCTTC
CASSQDRTGEQFF
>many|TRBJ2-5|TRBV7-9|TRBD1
TGTGCCAGCAGCCCCCCGACAGGGCGAGAGACCCAGTACTTC
CASSPPTGRETQYF
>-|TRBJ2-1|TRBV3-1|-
TGTGCCAGCAGCCAAAAGGTCGCAAATGAGCAGTTCTTC
CASSQKVANEQFF
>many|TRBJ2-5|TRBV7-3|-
TGTGCCCCGGGACCCTTAAGGAGGGGCCAAGAGACCCAGTACTTC
CAPGPLRRGQETQYF
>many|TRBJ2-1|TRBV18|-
TGTGCCAGCTCACCTCTAAAACATTACAATGAGCAGTTCTTC
CASSPLKHYNEQFF
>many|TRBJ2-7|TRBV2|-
TGTGCCAGCAACGCCAGGACGGACAGCTCCTACGAGCAGTACTTC
CASNARTDSSYEQYF
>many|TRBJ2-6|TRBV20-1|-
TGCAGTGCTAGAGCTCCGTTAGGGTACAGGCGATCTGGGGCCAACGTCCTGACTTTC
CSARAPLGYRRSGANVLTF
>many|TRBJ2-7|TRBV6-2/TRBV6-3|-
TGTGCCAGCAGTAATGGGCAGGTTAACGAGCAGTACTTC
CASSNGQVNEQYF